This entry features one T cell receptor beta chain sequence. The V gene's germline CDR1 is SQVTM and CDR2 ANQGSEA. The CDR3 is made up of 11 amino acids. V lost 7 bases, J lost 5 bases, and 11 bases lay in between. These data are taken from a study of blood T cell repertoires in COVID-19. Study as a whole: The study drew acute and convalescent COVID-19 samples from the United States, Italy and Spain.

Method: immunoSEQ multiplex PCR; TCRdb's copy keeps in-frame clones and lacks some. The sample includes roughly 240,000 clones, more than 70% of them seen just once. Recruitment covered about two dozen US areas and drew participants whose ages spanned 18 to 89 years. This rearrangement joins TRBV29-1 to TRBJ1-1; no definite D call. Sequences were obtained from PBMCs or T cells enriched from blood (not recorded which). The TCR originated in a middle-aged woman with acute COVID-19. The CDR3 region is CSGEGGTEAFF. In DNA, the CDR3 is TGCAGCGGGGAGGGAGGAACTGAAGCTTTCTTT.